The 25 T cell receptor beta chains in this list originate from one sample, sequenced in a study of T cells in Graves' hyperthyroidism and ophthalmopathy. Using RNA transcripts as the source, TCR beta CDR3 regions were amplified. Researchers ran a first-round RT-PCR on the TCR CDR3 using the HTBI primer set. One entry per CDR3 protein results from TCRdb running MiXCR on the multiplex PCR reads. The table shows under 400,000 distinct CDR3 sequences, with 11% to 15% occurring only once. What was sequenced was blood. The receptors come from a woman aged 55-70 years with Graves' hyperthyroidism.

V gene TRBV2 combines with J gene TRBJ2-1; TRBD2 aligns across 9 bases. The V gene end was trimmed by 6 bases and the J gene end by 3 bases; junction bases not matched to a gene: 12. CDR1 and CDR2 (germline): SNHLY, FYNNEI. This CDR3 comprises 17 residues. Written as DNA, the CDR3 is TGTGCCAGCAGAGAGAGGGCGGGGACTAGCCTCTACAATGAGCAGTTCTTC. Translated, it gives CASRERAGTSLYNEQFF.

This clonotype was seen at least ten times. The rearrangement joins TRBV12-3 or TRBV12-4 to TRBJ1-2, with D perhaps matching TRBD1 (5 bases). Trimming took 8 bases from V and 3 from J, leaving 13 bases between them. This CDR3 comprises 13 residues. The chain's CDR3 is CASVYRLYYGYTF. DNA for the CDR3: TGTGCCAGCGTATACAGGCTTTACTATGGCTACACCTTC.

This clonotype was counted many times. The gene calls are TRBV5-1 and TRBJ1-1; D call uncertain. CDR3 length: 14 amino acids. Looked up from germline, CDR1 is SGHRS and CDR2 is YFSETQ. The ends were cut back, 0 bases at V and 11 bases at J, with 17 bases in the middle. The CDR3: CASSLDGQAPVAFF. CDR3 DNA: TGCGCCAGCAGCTTGGACGGCCAGGCCCCGGTGGCTTTCTTT.

This chain connects TRBV5-1 to TRBJ2-4; 12 bases match TRBD2. Germline CDR1 SGHRS, CDR2 YFSETQ. This CDR3 has 16 amino acids. Trimming cost V 4 bases and J 3 bases; bases outside gene matches: 5. Written as DNA, the CDR3 is TGCGCCAGCAGCCCGACTAGCGGGAGTGGCAAAAACATTCAGTACTTC. It is translated as CASSPTSGSGKNIQYF.

This clonotype came up many times. The CDR3 here is CASSQTQGAYNEQFF. The DNA for the CDR3 is TGTGCCAGCAGCCAAACCCAGGGAGCCTACAATGAGCAGTTCTTC. The rearrangement links TRBV14 to TRBJ2-1; D is perhaps TRBD1 or TRBD2 (5 bases each). The CDR3 consists of 15 residues. Germline V lookup: CDR1 SGHDN, CDR2 FVKESK. V was cut by 2 bases and J by 2 bases, with 10 bases left in between. The entire variable domain, with the rest obtained from reference TRBV14 and TRBJ2-1, is as follows: EAGVTQFPSHSVIEKGQTVTLRCDPISGHDNLYWYRRVMGKEIKFLLHFVKESKQDESGMPNNRFLAERTGGTYSTLKVQPAELEDSGVYFCASSQTQGAYNEQFFGPGTRLTVL.

In its sample, this clonotype was seen many times. The genes are TRBV10-3 and TRBJ1-5; D is perhaps TRBD1 (6 bases). With 5 bases removed from V and 5 bases from J, the gap between germline ends came to 13 bases. Germline CDR1 reads ENHRY; CDR2 reads SYGVKD. The CDR3 is 14 amino acids. This CDR3 is CAISRGGTDQPQHF. In DNA form, the CDR3 reads TGTGCCATCAGTCGAGGGGGAACGGATCAGCCCCAGCATTTT.

This clonotype was seen ten or more times. The chain has TRBV10-1 and TRBJ2-3; 7 bases align to TRBD2. The trim removed 3 bases at V and 6 bases at J, leaving 9 bases unmatched. The CDR3 loop spans 15 amino acids. Looked up from germline, CDR1 is WNHNN and CDR2 is SYGVQD (reference sequence). The CDR3 is CASSERLAEGDTQYF. For the CDR3, the DNA is TGCGCCAGCAGTGAACGTCTAGCGGAGGGGGATACGCAGTATTTT.

Concerning this clonotype: This clone may be a read error of a much larger clone one base away. The chain links TRBV27 to TRBJ1-2; D might be TRBD1 (5 bases). The CDR3 covers 13 residues. The germline V gene has CDR1 MNHEY and CDR2 SMNVEV (reference sequence). As DNA, the CDR3 is TGTGCCAGCAGCTTATCCGGGGCCTATGGCTACACCTTC. Amino acids: CASSLSGAYGYTF.

The sample holds many counts of this clonotype. The chain couples TRBV12-3 or TRBV12-4 to TRBJ2-1, with D possibly matching TRBD2 (6 bases). Between the trimmed V and J ends, which lost 10 bases and 5 bases, there was a span of 18 bases. This CDR3 has 14 residues. CDR3 protein: CATTAGGTDNEQFF. Here the CDR3 DNA reads TGTGCCACCACAGCGGGCGGGACCGACAATGAGCAGTTCTTC.

This clonotype was seen ten or more times. The V gene is TRBV5-6, the J gene TRBJ1-6; D is unclear. This CDR3 has 16 residues. CDR1 and CDR2 (germline): SGHDT, YYEEEE. V was trimmed by 4 bases and J by 4 bases, leaving 15 bases between them. The CDR3 region is CASSRTGLGYNSPLHF. The DNA for the CDR3 is TGTGCCAGCAGCCGGACGGGGTTGGGTTATAATTCACCCCTCCACTTT.

The sample holds many counts of this clonotype. This chain links TRBV5-4 with TRBJ2-1, with unresolved D. Germline CDR1 is SGHNT and CDR2 is YYREEE (reference sequence). The CDR3 is made up of 14 amino acids. Trimming cost V 0 bases and J 8 bases, with 12 bases left between them. The CDR3 loop is CASSLGAGLDEQFF. The CDR3 DNA sequence: TGTGCCAGCAGCTTGGGGGCCGGTCTTGATGAGCAGTTCTTC.

J is TRBJ2-7 and V is TRBV12-3 or TRBV12-4, with D unresolved. Trimming took 3 bases from V and 4 from J, leaving 10 bases between them. The CDR3 sequence is 13 residues long. Here the CDR3 DNA reads TGTGCCAGCAGTTTGGTCGGCCAATACGAGCAGTACTTC. It is translated as CASSLVGQYEQYF.

This clonotype occurred a few times. This sequence joins TRBV11-3 and TRBJ2-1; 11 bases line up with TRBD2. Germline CDR1 is SGHNT and CDR2 is YENEEA. This CDR3 has 20 residues. Trimming cost V 5 bases and J 0 bases; bases outside gene matches: 15. The CDR3 loop reads CASSPDWRTSGSLSYNEQFF. CDR3 DNA sequence: TGTGCCAGCAGCCCGGACTGGCGGACTAGCGGGTCCCTCTCCTACAATGAGCAGTTCTTC.

This clonotype appeared a few times. The CDR3 sequence is CASSLRDGRNQPQHF. Written as DNA, the CDR3 is TGTGCCAGCAGTTTGAGGGACGGGCGCAATCAGCCCCAGCATTTT. This chain uses TRBV28 with TRBJ1-5; possibly TRBD1 for D (5 bases). Germline V gene lookup returns CDR1 MDHEN and CDR2 SYDVKM. The CDR3 consists of 15 residues. With 3 bases removed from V and 2 bases from J, the gap between germline ends came to 11 bases.

The chain is built from TRBV6-2 or TRBV6-3 and TRBJ2-2; no firm D call. V dropped 6 bases and J dropped 3 bases, with 8 bases sitting between them. Germline V lookup: CDR1 MNHEY, CDR2 SVGEGT. The CDR3 runs 13 residues. CDR3 in DNA: TGTGCCAGCAGACCTAGGGACACCGGGGAGCTGTTTTTT. Protein sequence: CASRPRDTGELFF.

This clonotype was seen only a few times. The V and J genes are TRBV5-4 and TRBJ2-5; TRBD1 might be the D (5 bases). The germline CDR1 and CDR2 sequences are SGHNT and YYREEE (reference sequence). V was pared by 4 bases and J by 5 bases, with 18 bases between. CDR3 size: 15 residues. The CDR3 sequence is CASSISGLGGETQYF. CDR3 in DNA: TGTGCCAGCAGCATCTCAGGGTTAGGCGGCGAGACCCAGTACTTC.

In this sample, this clonotype turned up many times. The rearrangement links TRBV6-1 to TRBJ2-1, with TRBD2 matching 13 bases. Germline CDR1 reads MNHNS; CDR2 reads SASEGT. CDR3 size: 17 residues. V trimming: 5 bases; J trimming: 4 bases; junction bases outside the gene matches: 8. In DNA form, the CDR3 reads TGTGCCAGCAGTTTAACGGGACTAGCGGGGCTTTACAATGAGCAGTTCTTC. This encodes CASSLTGLAGLYNEQFF.

V and J are TRBV5-1 and TRBJ2-3; 8 bases match TRBD1. This CDR3 is built from 15 residues. V lost 0 bases and J lost 3; bases outside the gene matches: 3. CDR1 is SGHRS, CDR2 YFSETQ, per germline. The CDR3 here is CASSLGQGWTDTQYF. For the CDR3, the DNA is TGCGCCAGCAGCTTGGGACAGGGGTGGACAGATACGCAGTATTTT. Together with reference TRBV5-1 and TRBJ2-3, the CDR3 gives the full variable domain: KAGVTQTPRYLIKTRGQQVTLSCSPISGHRSVSWYQQTPGQGLQFLFEYFSETQRNKGNFPGRFSGRQFSNSRSEMNVSTLELGDSALYLCASSLGQGWTDTQYFGPGTRLTVL.

Many counts were recorded for this clonotype. This chain uses TRBV7-9 with TRBJ2-7; D assignment may be TRBD1 or TRBD2 (5 bases each). The CDR3 is 16 amino acids. The ends were cut back, 1 base at V and 0 bases at J, with 13 bases in the middle. Germline CDR1 is SEHNR and CDR2 is FQNEAQ (reference sequence). The CDR3: CASSLVSGRYSYEQYF. DNA of the CDR3: TGTGCCAGCAGCTTAGTCTCAGGGAGATACTCCTACGAGCAGTACTTC.

This clonotype was seen more than once but under ten times. V gene TRBV7-9 combines with J gene TRBJ2-7; TRBD2 matches 9 bases. Germline V gene sequence: CDR1 SEHNR, CDR2 FQNEAQ (reference sequence). After removal of 1 base from V and 5 bases from J, the junction contained 9 bases not matched to a gene. The CDR3 is 16 residues long. CDR3 region: CASSLGVSGSHHEQYF. The CDR3 DNA sequence: TGTGCCAGCAGCTTAGGGGTTAGCGGGAGTCACCACGAGCAGTACTTC.

This rearrangement joins TRBV7-9 to TRBJ2-5; 8 nucleotides agree with TRBD2. CDR3 length equals 17 residues. Germline V CDR1 and CDR2: SEHNR, FQNEAQ (reference sequence). V trimming: 1 base; J trimming: 4 bases; junction bases outside the gene matches: 11. DNA for the CDR3: TGTGCCAGCAGCTTAGGACTGATGGGACTAGTTGGAGAGACCCAGTACTTC. It translates to CASSLGLMGLVGETQYF.

Only one count was recorded for this clonotype. A much larger clonotype is one base distant, so this may be a read error. The chain employs TRBV29-1 and TRBJ1-5, with 8 positions matching TRBD1. The CDR3 consists of 13 residues. In germline, CDR1 is SQVTM, CDR2 ANQGSEA. After removal of 7 bases from V and 6 bases from J, the junction contained 8 bases not matched to a gene. DNA of the CDR3: TGCAGCGCTAGGACAGGGAGGGGTCAGCCCCAGCATTTT. It encodes CSARTGRGQPQHF. Full variable domain (outside the CDR3, taken from reference TRBV29-1 and TRBJ1-5): SAVISQKPSRDICQRGTSLTIQCQVDSQVTMMFWYRQQPGQSLTLIATANQGSEATYESGFVIDKFPISRPNLTFSTLTVSNMSPEDSSIYLCSARTGRGQPQHFGDGTRLSIL.

V usage is TRBV28 and J usage is TRBJ1-2, with D uncertain. Germline V gives CDR1 MDHEN, CDR2 SYDVKM. The CDR3 consists of 11 residues. V was pared by 10 bases and J by 8 bases, with 14 bases between. As DNA, the CDR3 is TGTGCCACCGGAGGTTTCCGGGGCTACACCTTC. Residues: CATGGFRGYTF.

This clonotype was detected ten times or more. This rearrangement joins TRBV7-9 to TRBJ1-2; D not resolved. Deletions cut 7 bases from V and 2 bases from J, with 17 bases between. The germline V gene has CDR1 SEHNR and CDR2 FQNEAQ (reference sequence). This CDR3 has 15 residues. The CDR3 DNA sequence: TGTGCCAGCATTCAAGTACAACAATACAACTATGGCTACACCTTC. Translated: CASIQVQQYNYGYTF.

On this clonotype itself: Possible read error: a much larger clone is one base away. This chain's CDR3 is CASSTSGSADTQCF. The CDR3, as DNA: TGTGCCTCCTCGACTAGCGGGAGCGCAGATACGCAGTGTTTT. The V gene is TRBV30, the J gene TRBJ2-3; TRBD2 matches at 12 bases. Germline CDR1 GTSNPN, CDR2 SVGIG (reference sequence). The CDR3 spans 14 residues.